The clone carrying this TCR beta chain was observed a few times. The antigen is undetermined. From germline, CDR1 is DFQATT and CDR2 SNEGSKA (reference sequence). The V end lost 1 base, the J end lost 6 bases, and 16 bases lay between the germline ends. The CDR3 runs to 14 residues. The source of the sample is a study of identical twins. General observations from the study: Insertion counts were lower in abundant cord blood beta clonotypes, a trend that memory repertoires did not show.

Unique molecular identifiers were in the cDNA, with template-switch universal primer binding. One entry per CDR3 protein, called by TCRdb with MiXCR from the 5' RACE reads. The repertoire holds about 530,000 distinct CDR3 sequences, with about a fifth as singletons. These data were also reused for a study on yellow fever vaccine responses in identical twins.

The chain combines TRBV20-1 with TRBJ2-7; a possible D gene is TRBD2 (5 bases). This clonotype was obtained from a woman between 18 and 29 years old in good health. Sequenced input: CD4+ T cells sorted from blood. CDR3 nucleotide sequence: TGCAGTGCTAGAGTCCCAGCGGTGCCCGGCGAGCAGTACTTC. Its protein is CSARVPAVPGEQYF.